This TCR beta chain was sequenced for a study of monozygotic twins with inflammatory bowel disease. Overall study findings and caveats: The authors found no support for a single strong IBD-associated signal or clonotype. Healthy co-twins showed greater TCRbeta diversity (inverse Simpson) than IBD patients. Patients got different immunosuppressive treatments, which may have made their repertoires more variable.

TCRdb reprocessed the 5' RACE reads and stores each CDR3 protein as one record, lacking DNA. The record lists about 380,000 distinct CDR3 sequences, of which the ten most abundant hold about 2.5%. With respect to this clonotype: Its antigen is still unknown.

Germline CDR1 and CDR2: LGHNA and YSLEER. The CDR3 totals 15 residues. The V gene is TRBV4-3, the J gene TRBJ1-4; without DNA, the TCRdb call of TRBD1 cannot be checked. The source material was blood. The TCR comes from a human donor with ulcerative colitis or Crohn's disease, or a healthy co-twin of an affected twin (not recorded which). The CDR3 loop is CASSQDPGQNEKLFF.